Shown below are 27 T cell receptor beta chains from a single sample sequenced in a study of early T cells in non-severe SARS-CoV-2 infection. Each CDR3 protein is one row after TCRdb ran MiXCR on the 5' RACE reads. The table has around 82,000 distinct CDR3 sequences, 11% seen once; the top ten hold around 5%. The sequenced sample was whole blood. The receptors here all came from an adult who was a healthcare worker with PCR-confirmed SARS-CoV-2 infection or an uninfected control (not recorded which).

This clonotype was seen at least ten times. The chain combines TRBV2 with TRBJ2-6, with D possibly being TRBD2 (6 bases). Germline V gene sequence: CDR1 SNHLY, CDR2 FYNNEI. V was trimmed by 5 bases and J by 0 bases, leaving 11 bases between them. There are 16 residues in the CDR3. Here the CDR3 reads CASSRDLSSGANVLTF. The DNA for the CDR3 is TGTGCCAGCAGTAGGGACTTATCCTCTGGGGCCAACGTCCTGACTTTC. Full variable domain (rest looked up from reference TRBV2 and TRBJ2-6): EPEVTQTPSHQVTQMGQEVILRCVPISNHLYFYWYRQILGQKVEFLVSFYNNEISEKSEIFDDQFSVERPDGSNFTLKIRSTKLEDSAMYFCASSRDLSSGANVLTFGAGSRLTVL.

This clonotype was seen more than once but under ten times. The genes are TRBV3-1 and TRBJ1-1; D gene unclear. The V end lost 4 bases, the J end lost 8 bases, and 11 bases lay between the germline ends. The germline V gene encodes CDR1 LGHDT and CDR2 YNNKEL (reference sequence). This CDR3 contains 12 residues. The CDR3 nucleotides read TGTGCCAGCAGCCCCGGTGGCGGCGAAGCTTTCTTT. Translated, it gives CASSPGGGEAFF.

The table lists this clonotype with many counts. This rearrangement joins TRBV5-1 to TRBJ2-5; D not resolved. Per the germline V gene, CDR1 is SGHRS and CDR2 is YFSETQ. V was cut by 2 bases and J by 5 bases, with 10 bases left in between. The CDR3 has 13 amino acids. For the CDR3, the DNA is TGCGCCAGCAGCTTCTCTAGTAGGGAGACCCAGTACTTC. It specifies CASSFSSRETQYF.

This clonotype was detected many times. The chain is built from TRBV5-8 and TRBJ1-5; D ambiguous. The CDR3 is 15 amino acids. Germline V gives CDR1 SGHTS, CDR2 YDEGEE. Trimming shortened V by 4 bases and J by 0 bases, and 11 bases separated the two germline ends. CDR3 in amino acids: CASSLWARSNQPQHF. The CDR3 DNA is TGTGCCAGCAGCCTTTGGGCCCGTAGCAATCAGCCCCAGCATTTT.

This clonotype occurred many times. The chain employs TRBV18 and TRBJ2-1, with 7 bases matching TRBD1. Germline V gene sequence: CDR1 KGHSH, CDR2 LQKENI. Trimming cost V 3 bases and J 7 bases; bases outside gene matches: 3. The CDR3 runs to 13 residues. CDR3 nucleotide sequence: TGTGCCAGCTCACCCTTCAGGGGGAATGAGCAGTTCTTC. Protein: CASSPFRGNEQFF.

This chain uses TRBV6-4 with TRBJ2-1, with 11 bases matching TRBD2. This CDR3 comprises 15 residues. Trimming took 6 bases from V and 7 from J; bases not matched to a gene: 8. Germline assignment: CDR1 MRHNA and CDR2 SNTAGT. This CDR3 is CASSVAGGPGNEQFF. The CDR3, as DNA: TGTGCCAGCAGCGTAGCGGGGGGGCCGGGAAATGAGCAGTTCTTC.

This clonotype was counted a few times. The rearrangement joins TRBV20-1 to TRBJ2-3, with 11 nucleotides matching TRBD2. Trimming at V came to 0 bases and at J to 5 bases, leaving 7 bases not matched to a gene. In germline, CDR1 is DFQATT, CDR2 SNEGSKA (reference sequence). The CDR3 runs 16 residues. The CDR3 nucleotides read TGCAGTGCTAGAGAACTAGCGGGGGCGACGATAGATACGCAGTATTTT. Amino acids: CSARELAGATIDTQYF.

Notes on this clonotype: A much bigger clone sits one base away, suggesting this may be a read error. The chain couples TRBV29-1 to TRBJ2-1, with a weak D call TRBD1 (6 bases). The CDR3 is 12 residues long. The germline V gene encodes CDR1 SQVTM and CDR2 ANQGSEA. Here the CDR3 reads CGAPSGALEQFF. DNA for the CDR3: TGCGGCGCCCCGTCAGGGGCTCTTGAGCAGTTCTTC.

This clonotype occurred many times. This chain links TRBV5-1 with TRBJ2-7; D might be TRBD1 or TRBD2, each matching 5 bases. V lost 0 bases to trimming and J lost 2 bases, with 9 bases between them. Germline CDR1 reads SGHRS; CDR2 reads YFSETQ. CDR3 length equals 14 residues. The CDR3: CASSLEGTAYEQYF. The CDR3 nucleotides are TGCGCCAGCAGCTTGGAGGGGACGGCCTACGAGCAGTACTTC.

The chain has TRBV4-1 and TRBJ1-1; no firm D call. Trimming pared 0 bases from V and 0 bases from J, leaving 5 bases between. The CDR3 sequence is 14 residues long. Germline V gene sequence: CDR1 MGHRA, CDR2 YSYEKL. The CDR3 region is CASSQDVLNTEAFF. For the CDR3, the DNA is TGCGCCAGCAGCCAAGACGTACTGAACACTGAAGCTTTCTTT.

The table lists this clonotype with many counts. This chain connects TRBV21-1 to TRBJ2-1; no DNA check was done on the table's D call, TRBD2. TRBV21-1 is assigned pseudogene status. This CDR3 comprises 12 residues. CDR3 in DNA: TGTGCCGGCAGAGGGAGGGATAATGAGCAGTTCTTC. Protein sequence: CAGRGRDNEQFF.

This clonotype was counted many times. The chain joins TRBV6-6 to TRBJ2-1, with a possible D match to TRBD1 (5 bases). Germline V gene lookup returns CDR1 MNHNY and CDR2 SVGAGI (reference sequence). V was pared by 6 bases and J by 1 base, with 10 bases between. This CDR3 contains 14 residues. This CDR3 is CASSRDRSYNEQFF. The CDR3 DNA follows: TGTGCCAGCAGCAGGGATCGGTCCTACAATGAGCAGTTCTTC.

The sample holds a few counts of this clonotype. V gene TRBV7-9 combines with J gene TRBJ1-1, with no clear D. The CDR3 loop spans 14 amino acids. Germline CDR1 reads SEHNR; CDR2 reads FQNEAQ (reference sequence). Trimming stripped 1 base from V and 5 bases from J, with 11 bases between. CDR3: CASSLVASETEAFF. In DNA, the CDR3 is TGTGCCAGCAGCTTAGTTGCCAGCGAAACTGAAGCTTTCTTT.

In its sample, this clonotype was seen many times. The CDR3 DNA reads as TGTGCCAGCAGCTTAGGCAGGGGGACCTATGGCTACACCTTC. It specifies CASSLGRGTYGYTF. The rearrangement links TRBV11-2 to TRBJ1-2, with 7 bases identical to TRBD1. The CDR3 runs 14 residues. Germline trimming cut 1 base from V and 4 bases from J; bases unmatched to any gene: 3. Per the germline V gene, CDR1 is SGHAT and CDR2 is FQNNGV.

This clonotype was found many times. The V call is TRBV15, the J call TRBJ2-5; the match to TRBD2 covers 13 bases. Germline values: CDR1 LNHNV, CDR2 YYDKDF (reference sequence). Unmatched junction bases numbered 6, after V lost 6 bases and J lost 5 bases. The CDR3 spans 15 residues. As DNA, the CDR3 is TGTGCCACCAGTAGGACTAGCGGGGGCTTCGAGACCCAGTACTTC. This encodes CATSRTSGGFETQYF.

V gene TRBV29-1 combines with J gene TRBJ1-2, with unresolved D. This CDR3 region has 12 residues. V dropped 3 bases and J dropped 3 bases, with 8 bases sitting between them. Per germline, CDR1 SQVTM and CDR2 ANQGSEA. DNA of the CDR3: TGCAGCGTTGAGTCCCTAGACTATGGCTACACCTTC. It translates to CSVESLDYGYTF.

This clonotype was detected many times. The rearrangement links TRBV14 to TRBJ2-1; TRBD1 might be the D (5 bases). Germline-derived CDR1 and CDR2 are SGHDN and FVKESK. This CDR3 region has 15 residues. Trimming stripped 4 bases from V and 2 bases from J, with 12 bases between. This CDR3 is CASSRSTAPYNEQFF. The CDR3 DNA reads as TGTGCCAGCAGCCGATCGACAGCCCCCTACAATGAGCAGTTCTTC.

The genes are TRBV7-9 and TRBJ2-3; 8 bases line up with TRBD2. The CDR3 contains 14 residues. Trimming removed 8 bases from V and 0 bases from J; junction bases left unmatched: 4. Germline CDR1 is SEHNR and CDR2 is FQNEAQ (reference sequence). In nucleotides, the CDR3 is TGTGCCAGCCTAAGCGGGGGAAGCACAGATACGCAGTATTTT. It is translated as CASLSGGSTDTQYF.

The gene calls are TRBV4-3 and TRBJ2-3; 10 nucleotides line up with TRBD2. The length of the CDR3 is 14 residues. Germline CDR1 and CDR2: LGHNA and YSLEER. With V trimmed by 3 bases and J by 12 bases, 9 bases remained unmatched. The CDR3 reads CASSQGSGGSSQYF. In DNA, the CDR3 is TGCGCCAGCAGCCAGGGTAGCGGGGGGTCCTCCCAGTATTTT.

V gene TRBV7-2 combines with J gene TRBJ1-1, with 7 bases identical to TRBD1. Germline loops: CDR1 SGHTA, CDR2 FQGNSA. This CDR3 comprises 15 residues. With V trimmed by 5 bases and J by 1 base, 7 bases remained unmatched. CDR3 loop: CASSPRRTGNTEAFF. The CDR3 DNA is TGTGCCAGCAGCCCCCGCAGGACAGGGAACACTGAAGCTTTCTTT.

The chain joins TRBV20-1 to TRBJ2-5, with TRBD2 identical over 14 bases. The CDR3 loop spans 15 amino acids. The germline gives CDR1 DFQATT, CDR2 SNEGSKA (reference sequence). With 3 bases clipped from V and 7 bases from J, the junction kept 7 bases outside the gene matches. The CDR3 protein is CSARLPGTSGGTQYF. DNA of the CDR3: TGCAGTGCTAGGTTACCCGGGACTAGCGGGGGGACCCAGTACTTC.

This clonotype was seen more than once but under ten times. The rearrangement uses TRBV6-5 and TRBJ1-1; possibly TRBD1 for D (5 bases). This CDR3 spans 11 amino acids. CDR1 is MNHEY, CDR2 SVGAGI, per germline. With 11 bases removed from V and 1 base from J, the gap between germline ends came to 8 bases. The CDR3: CAAQGNTEAFF. For the CDR3, the DNA is TGTGCCGCCCAGGGGAACACTGAAGCTTTCTTT.

In its sample, this clonotype was seen many times. J is TRBJ2-5 and V is TRBV21-1. TRBV21-1 is termed a pseudogene. This CDR3 has 15 amino acids. The CDR3 region has the DNA TGTGCCAGCAGCAACCGGAACAAAGACCAAGAGACCCAGTACTTC. Its translation is CASSNRNKDQETQYF.

The sample holds many counts of this clonotype. The chain recombines TRBV11-2 with TRBJ2-7, with TRBD2 matching 7 bases. CDR1 and CDR2 (germline): SGHAT, FQNNGV. The CDR3 spans 14 residues. The J segment lost 4 bases and the V segment lost 5 bases, leaving 8 bases of the junction unmatched. The DNA for the CDR3 is TGTGCCAGCAGCATAGGGACTATTGGGTACGAGCAGTACTTC. Its protein product is CASSIGTIGYEQYF.

This clonotype was seen many times. The genes are TRBV21-1 and TRBJ2-5; the D call of TRBD1 is as the table states it, not checked on the DNA. TRBV21-1 is assigned pseudogene status. This CDR3 has 13 residues. CDR3 residues: CASSRTGAETQYF. Here the CDR3 DNA reads TGTGCCAGCAGTCGGACGGGGGCGGAGACCCAGTACTTC.

This clonotype was detected many times. This sequence joins TRBV9 and TRBJ2-7, with 12 nucleotides matching TRBD1. The CDR3 covers 14 residues. V shed 4 bases and J 6 bases; nucleotides not matched to a gene: 5. The germline gives CDR1 SGDLS, CDR2 YYNGEE. CDR3 region: CASSSGQGAPEQYF. For the CDR3, the DNA is TGTGCCAGCAGCTCGGGACAGGGGGCTCCCGAGCAGTACTTC.

The chain has TRBV7-2 and TRBJ1-4, with D unresolved. CDR1 is SGHTA, CDR2 FQGNSA, per germline. V lost 4 bases to trimming and J lost 2 bases, with 8 bases between them. This CDR3 comprises 14 residues. CDR3 region: CASSSARTNEKLFF. CDR3 coding DNA: TGTGCCAGCAGCTCCGCCCGGACTAATGAAAAACTGTTTTTT.